This entry lists 10 T cell receptor beta chains sequenced from one sample in a study of cytomegalovirus exposure and HLA in healthy donors. The PCR used 60 Vbeta and 13 Jbeta primers. Sequenced by immunoSEQ multiplex PCR; TCRdb stores in-frame clones only, minus some. The table shows roughly 100,000 clones, with around 77% occurring only once. Sequenced: PBMCs. Receptors were obtained from a male donor in good health and CMV-seropositive.

The chain recombines TRBV5-6 with TRBJ2-1; TRBD2 matches 7 bases. V shed 4 bases, J shed 7 bases, and the junction held 14 bases outside the gene matches. There are 16 residues in the CDR3. The germline V gene encodes CDR1 SGHDT and CDR2 YYEEEE. The CDR3 loop reads CASSPELSGLQNEQFF. The CDR3, as DNA: TGTGCCAGCAGCCCGGAACTTAGCGGGCTCCAGAATGAGCAGTTCTTC.

Details on this clone: The sample has other DNA sequences that encode this CDR3 too. The chain joins TRBV29-1 to TRBJ2-2; D is possibly TRBD2 (6 bases). The CDR3 contains 14 residues. Germline V lookup: CDR1 SQVTM, CDR2 ANQGSEA. V lost 3 bases to trimming and J lost 4 bases, with 12 bases between them. The CDR3 sequence: CSVDRDSVTGELFF. The CDR3 DNA follows: TGCAGCGTTGACCGGGACTCAGTCACCGGGGAGCTGTTTTTT.

The chain has TRBV5-4 and TRBJ2-1, with 11 bases matching TRBD2. CDR1 SGHNT and CDR2 YYREEE come from the germline V gene (reference sequence). This CDR3 contains 16 residues. V lost 4 bases and J lost 6; bases outside the gene matches: 9. CDR3 residues: CASSGGASGRTNEQFF. CDR3 sequence (DNA): TGTGCCAGCAGCGGTGGGGCTAGCGGGAGGACCAATGAGCAGTTCTTC. Filled out from reference TRBV5-4 and TRBJ2-1, the complete variable domain reads ETGVTQSPTHLIKTRGQQVTLRCSSQSGHNTVSWYQQALGQGPQFIFQYYREEENGRGNFPPRFSGLQFPNYSSELNVNALELDDSALYLCASSGGASGRTNEQFFGPGTRLTVL.

The chain employs TRBV11-2 and TRBJ2-7, with 8 bases fitting TRBD2. V shed 2 bases and J 0 bases; nucleotides not matched to a gene: 9. Germline assignment: CDR1 SGHAT and CDR2 FQNNGV. The CDR3 sequence is 17 residues long. CDR3 nucleotide sequence: TGTGCCAGCAGCTTAAATCCGGGACTAGTATACTCCTACGAGCAGTACTTC. Translating gives CASSLNPGLVYSYEQYF.

This clone was detected only a few times. The V gene is TRBV7-8, the J gene TRBJ2-5, with 8 bases that match TRBD1. The V gene's germline CDR1 is SGHVS and CDR2 FQNEAQ. Trimming removed 6 bases from V and 4 bases from J; junction bases left unmatched: 10. This CDR3 has 15 residues. The CDR3 nucleotides are TGTGCCAGCAGACTGACAGGGGCCCCTGTAGAGACCCAGTACTTC. Its protein is CASRLTGAPVETQYF.

This clone was observed a single time. The gene calls are TRBV29-1 and TRBJ2-7; TRBD1 agrees at 7 bases. The CDR3 is 11 amino acids. The V segment lost 5 bases and the J segment 11 bases; nucleotides outside the gene matches: 9. CDR1 is SQVTM and CDR2 is ANQGSEA in the germline V gene. As DNA, the CDR3 is TGCAGCGTTCGGACAGGTGAGCCTGAGTACTTC. Translating gives CSVRTGEPEYF.

The chain carries TRBV11-2 and TRBJ1-1; D unresolved. Per the germline V gene, CDR1 is SGHAT and CDR2 is FQNNGV. The CDR3 extends over 15 amino acids. V was cut by 5 bases and J by 0 bases, with 13 bases left in between. This chain's CDR3 is CASSPPGAMNTEAFF. The CDR3 DNA follows: TGTGCCAGCAGCCCCCCGGGAGCGATGAACACTGAAGCTTTCTTT.

This sequence joins TRBV13 and TRBJ1-1; 7 nucleotides match TRBD1. CDR1 PRHDT and CDR2 FYEKMQ come from the germline V gene (reference sequence). The V gene end was trimmed by 0 bases and the J gene end by 5 bases; junction bases not matched to a gene: 6. This CDR3 comprises 15 residues. CDR3 nucleotides: TGTGCCAGCAGCTTAGGACAGGGGTTGAGGACTGAAGCTTTCTTT. Its translation is CASSLGQGLRTEAFF.

The V call is TRBV6-4, the J call TRBJ2-2; possibly TRBD1 for D (6 bases). Trimming cost V 3 bases and J 6 bases, with 14 bases left between them. Germline V gene lookup returns CDR1 MRHNA and CDR2 SNTAGT. The length of the CDR3 is 15 residues. CDR3 coding DNA: TGTGCCAGCAGTGATGATGCCACAGGGCCCGGGGAGCTGTTTTTT. This gives the protein CASSDDATGPGELFF.

This chain connects TRBV5-1 to TRBJ1-1; 9 nucleotides agree with TRBD1. V was pared by 5 bases and J by 2 bases, with 7 bases of the junction left unmatched. Germline V gene lookup returns CDR1 SGHRS and CDR2 YFSETQ. This CDR3 spans 15 amino acids. CDR3 bases: TGCGCCAGCAGTTTTACAGGGGGCCTCAACACTGAAGCTTTCTTT. Its translation: CASSFTGGLNTEAFF.